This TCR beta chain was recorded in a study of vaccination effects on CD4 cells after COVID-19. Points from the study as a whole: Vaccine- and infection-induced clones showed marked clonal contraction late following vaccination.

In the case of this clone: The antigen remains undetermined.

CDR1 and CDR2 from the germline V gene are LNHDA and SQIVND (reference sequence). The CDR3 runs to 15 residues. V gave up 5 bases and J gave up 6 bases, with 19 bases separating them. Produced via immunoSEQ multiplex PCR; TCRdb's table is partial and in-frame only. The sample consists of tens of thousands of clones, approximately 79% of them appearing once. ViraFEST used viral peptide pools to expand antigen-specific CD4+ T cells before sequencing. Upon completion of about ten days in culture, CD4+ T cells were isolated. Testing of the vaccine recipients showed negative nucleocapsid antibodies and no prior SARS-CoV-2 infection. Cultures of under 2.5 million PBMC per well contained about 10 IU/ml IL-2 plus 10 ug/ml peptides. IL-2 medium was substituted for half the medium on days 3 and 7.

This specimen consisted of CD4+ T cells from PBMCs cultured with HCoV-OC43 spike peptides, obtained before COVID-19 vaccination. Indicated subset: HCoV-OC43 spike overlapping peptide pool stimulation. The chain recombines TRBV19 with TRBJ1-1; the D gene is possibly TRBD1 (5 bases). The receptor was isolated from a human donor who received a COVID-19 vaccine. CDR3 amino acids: CASSFKEGRAPEAFF. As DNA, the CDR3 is TGTGCCAGTAGTTTCAAAGAGGGGCGAGCACCTGAAGCTTTCTTT.